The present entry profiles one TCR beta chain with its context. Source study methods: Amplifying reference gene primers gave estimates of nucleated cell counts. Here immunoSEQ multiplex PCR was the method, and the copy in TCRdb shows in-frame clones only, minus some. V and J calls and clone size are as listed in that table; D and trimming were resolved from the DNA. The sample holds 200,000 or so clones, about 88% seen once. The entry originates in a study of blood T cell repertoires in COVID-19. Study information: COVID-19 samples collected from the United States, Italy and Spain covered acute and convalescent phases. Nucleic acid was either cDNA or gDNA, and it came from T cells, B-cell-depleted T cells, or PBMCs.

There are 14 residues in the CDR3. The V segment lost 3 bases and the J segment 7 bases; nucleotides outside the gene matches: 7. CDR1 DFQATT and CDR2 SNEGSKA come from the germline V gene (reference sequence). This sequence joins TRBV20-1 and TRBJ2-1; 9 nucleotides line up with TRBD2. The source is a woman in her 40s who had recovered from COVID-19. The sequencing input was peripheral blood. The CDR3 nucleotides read TGCAGTGCTAGTTCTAGCGGGAAGATAAATGAGCAGTTCTTC. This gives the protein CSASSSGKINEQFF.